This T cell receptor (beta chain) emerged from a study of blood T cells in healthy people across ages. Germline CDR1 and CDR2: SGHTA and FQGNSA. The length of the CDR3 is 19 residues. J lost 5 bases, V lost 1 base, and 19 bases had no gene match. Each donor's blood draw was 8.5 to 10 milliliters of peripheral blood. Comments on this clonotype: What it recognizes is unknown.

A second PCR of roughly 7 to 11 cycles used a sample-barcoded 5' primer and a J-beta primer mix. TCRdb recomputed calls from the 5' RACE reads with MiXCR, one row per CDR3 protein. The sample includes about 560,000 distinct CDR3 sequences, approximately 26% of them seen just once. Study observations and caveats: Roughly linear age-related decline in beta diversity appeared, significant by age approximately 41.

This sample was shared with a second study, whose subject was T cells of mothers and their children. That paper states: Relative to unrelated pairs, biologically related mother-child dyads exhibited marginally greater, non-significant overlap. Persistent microchimeric T cell clones were not found at ~100 per million sensitivity.

The TCR sequence derives from a boy younger than 10 in good health. This chain connects TRBV7-2 to TRBJ2-5, with 7 bases that match TRBD1. The sequenced sample consisted of blood. The CDR3 DNA reads as TGTGCCAGCAGCTTAGTTGGGTTTTACGGGACAGCCCTTGAGGAGACCCAGTACTTC. The encoded protein is CASSLVGFYGTALEETQYF.